Detailed here is one TCR beta chain. Its antigen is not known. Treatment meaning: oral pan-JAK inhibitor, 5-10 mg twice daily. This specimen comes from a study of CD8+ T cells in alopecia areata. Study-level points and caveats: Under tofacitinib, fewer expanded CD8+ clones appeared among the top 100 scalp clones.

As the sequencing template, cDNA was produced by extracting RNA and reverse transcribing it. The method was immunoSEQ multiplex PCR; TCRdb's version includes in-frame clones alone and lacks a portion of them. The repertoire consists of about 190,000 clones, with under 80% occurring once and the leading ten covering approximately 1.3%. This sequence was found in a human donor with alopecia areata. Sequenced material: CD4+ T cells sorted from blood, taken around week 47, from a patient treated with tofacitinib.

In DNA, the CDR3 is TGTGCCTGGAGGGGACGGACTTCCTACGAGCAGTACTTC. Its protein is CAWRGRTSYEQYF. The chain joins TRBV30 to TRBJ2-5; the D gene could be TRBD1 or TRBD2 (5 bases each). The J call may be wrong; the DNA end is better matched by TRBJ2-7. CDR1 GTSNPN and CDR2 SVGIG come from the germline V gene (reference sequence). This CDR3 has 13 residues.